Shown below are 31 T cell receptor beta chains from a single sample sequenced in a study of blood T cell repertoires in COVID-19. Sequencing was performed with immunoSEQ multiplex PCR; in TCRdb, only in-frame clones are kept and a portion is missing. The sample lists around 70,000 clones; approximately 86% were seen once. The sequenced sample was peripheral blood. The receptor source for this set is a man aged 55-75 years with acute or convalescent COVID-19.

J is TRBJ2-1 and V is TRBV7-2; 11 bases agree with TRBD2. CDR1 SGHTA and CDR2 FQGNSA come from the germline V gene. The CDR3 contains 17 residues. V shed 0 bases, J shed 4 bases, and the junction held 5 bases outside the gene matches. The CDR3 DNA reads as TGTGCCAGCAGCTTAGCGGCTAGCGGGGGGTCTTACAATGAGCAGTTCTTC. This encodes CASSLAASGGSYNEQFF.

This clone has just one count. The rearrangement links TRBV2 to TRBJ1-2, with D unclear. V lost 4 bases to trimming and J lost 5 bases, with 26 bases between them. CDR3 length: 18 residues. The germline V gene encodes CDR1 SNHLY and CDR2 FYNNEI. This CDR3 is CASSGYSPVGDPVYGYTF. The CDR3 bases are TGTGCCAGCAGTGGATATTCGCCGGTTGGAGATCCCGTTTATGGCTACACCTTC.

The J gene is TRBJ2-7, the V gene TRBV30, with D hard to call. This CDR3 spans 12 amino acids. Per germline, CDR1 GTSNPN and CDR2 SVGIG (reference sequence). V was cut by 5 bases and J by 5 bases, with 13 bases left in between. The CDR3 DNA is TGTGCCTGGGGGCGCTCTTCTCACGAGCAGTACTTC. Translation: CAWGRSSHEQYF.

This clone showed up just a few times. The chain carries TRBV7-2 and TRBJ2-1; 12 bases map to TRBD2. The germline V gene encodes CDR1 SGHTA and CDR2 FQGNSA. The CDR3 contains 15 residues. The ends lost 5 bases at V and 7 bases at J; junction bases unmatched: 6. The CDR3 DNA sequence: TGTGCCAGCAGCCTCAGACTAGCGGGGGAGAATGAGCAGTTCTTC. This gives the protein CASSLRLAGENEQFF.

This chain uses TRBV2 with TRBJ1-5; D not certain. V dropped 5 bases and J dropped 6 bases, with 8 bases sitting between them. From germline, CDR1 is SNHLY and CDR2 FYNNEI. The CDR3 consists of 12 residues. The CDR3 nucleotides read TGTGCCAGCAGTTTAATCTCTCAGCCCCAGCATTTT. Amino acids: CASSLISQPQHF.

The chain employs TRBV7-2 and TRBJ2-7; D might be TRBD1 (6 bases). The CDR3 is made up of 14 amino acids. The germline V and J ends were trimmed by 1 base and 3 bases, with 10 bases remaining between them. In germline, CDR1 is SGHTA, CDR2 FQGNSA. CDR3 DNA: TGTGCCAGCAGCTTAGGAGGACAGTTCTACGAGCAGTACGTC. This gives the protein CASSLGGQFYEQYV.

J is TRBJ2-1 and V is TRBV12-5; TRBD2 agrees at 8 bases. The junction had 8 bases not matched to a gene; V was cut back by 1 base and J by 6 bases. The CDR3 length is 16 residues. Germline loops: CDR1 LGHNT, CDR2 FRNRAP. CDR3 in DNA: TGTGCTAGTGGTTTGGAACCCCTCAGCGGGGGCAATGAGCAGTTCTTC. The encoded protein is CASGLEPLSGGNEQFF.

This chain connects TRBV30 to TRBJ1-4; no definite D call. Germline V gives CDR1 GTSNPN, CDR2 SVGIG (reference sequence). The CDR3 sequence is 13 residues long. With 0 bases removed from V and 4 bases from J, the gap between germline ends came to 6 bases. The chain's CDR3 is CAWSVLDNEKLFF. The CDR3, as DNA: TGTGCCTGGAGTGTACTTGATAATGAAAAACTGTTTTTT.

J is TRBJ1-1 and V is TRBV6-2 or TRBV6-3; D may be TRBD1 (6 bases). Germline V gene lookup returns CDR1 MNHEY and CDR2 SVGEGT. The V gene lost 5 bases and the J gene lost 5 bases, with 15 bases spanning the gap. CDR3 size: 14 residues. In DNA form, the CDR3 reads TGTGCCAGCAGTACCGGTCGGGGGGCAACTGAAGCTTTCTTT. This encodes CASSTGRGATEAFF.

This chain joins TRBV6-6 and TRBJ1-6; possibly TRBD1 for D (5 bases). Germline V CDR1 and CDR2: MNHNY, SVGAGI (reference sequence). V lost 1 base, J lost 8 bases, and 9 bases lay in between. This CDR3 is built from 14 residues. CDR3 coding DNA: TGTGCCAGCAGTTACTTGACAGAAGATTCACCCCTCCACTTT. This translates into CASSYLTEDSPLHF.

The chain joins TRBV6-2 or TRBV6-3 to TRBJ2-3, with TRBD1 identical over 8 bases. Germline V gene data show CDR1 as MNHEY and CDR2 as SVGEGT. This CDR3 is built from 15 residues. J gave up 0 bases and V 5 bases, and 4 bases lay outside the gene matches. Here the CDR3 reads CASSPTGASTDTQYF. CDR3 DNA sequence: TGTGCCAGCAGTCCGACAGGGGCCAGCACAGATACGCAGTATTTT.

This clone was seen more than once but under ten times. V usage is TRBV25-1 and J usage is TRBJ1-2; no clear D gene. CDR3 length equals 11 residues. Looked up from germline, CDR1 is MGHDK and CDR2 is SYGVNS. The V end lost 7 bases, the J end lost 8 bases, and 11 bases lay between the germline ends. This CDR3 reads CASTDNRGYTF. The CDR3 DNA follows: TGTGCCAGCACAGACAATCGAGGCTACACCTTC.

The rearrangement links TRBV27 to TRBJ2-6, with TRBD1 matching 10 bases. This CDR3 has 17 residues. V gave up 8 bases and J gave up 1 base; unmatched junction bases: 8. In germline, CDR1 is MNHEY, CDR2 SMNVEV (reference sequence). CDR3 DNA: TGTGCCAGCCGCCGGGACAGGGGTGATTCTGGGGCCAACGTCCTGACTTTC. It translates to CASRRDRGDSGANVLTF.

This clone has only one observation. The V and J genes are TRBV5-4 and TRBJ1-6; 10 positions agree with TRBD1. Germline assignment: CDR1 SGHNT and CDR2 YYREEE (reference sequence). CDR3 size: 16 residues. The V segment lost 4 bases and the J segment 6 bases; nucleotides outside the gene matches: 7. The CDR3 spells CASSQKGQGLNSPLHF. The CDR3 DNA sequence: TGTGCCAGCAGCCAAAAGGGACAGGGGCTTAATTCACCCCTCCACTTT.

This clone has just one count. The V and J genes are TRBV11-3 and TRBJ2-7; TRBD2 is a possible D gene (5 bases). Germline CDR1 is SGHNT and CDR2 is YENEEA. The CDR3 is 13 amino acids. Trimming shortened V by 8 bases and J by 4 bases, and 15 bases separated the two germline ends. The CDR3 loop reads CASGRSGIYEQYV. CDR3 DNA sequence: TGTGCCAGCGGCCGATCGGGAATATACGAGCAGTACGTC.

The chain couples TRBV19 to TRBJ1-4; TRBD1 is a possible D gene (6 bases). Trimming removed 6 bases from V and 8 bases from J, with 16 bases in between. The germline V gene has CDR1 LNHDA and CDR2 SQIVND (reference sequence). The CDR3 spans 14 residues. The CDR3 reads CASSAGTRSEKLFF. As DNA, the CDR3 is TGTGCCAGTAGCGCCGGGACAAGGAGCGAAAAACTGTTTTTT.

The chain combines TRBV19 with TRBJ1-4; weak D call: TRBD1 (6 bases). The CDR3 is made up of 15 amino acids. Germline lookup yields CDR1 LNHDA and CDR2 SQIVND (reference sequence). Deletions cut 6 bases from V and 1 base from J, with 12 bases between. The CDR3 loop is CASSKAQGTNEKLFF. CDR3 nucleotides: TGTGCCAGTAGCAAGGCACAGGGAACTAATGAAAAACTGTTTTTT.

The CDR3 region is CASSYILARSDTQYF. The CDR3 region has the DNA TGTGCCAGCAGTTACATACTAGCAAGGTCAGATACGCAGTATTTT. The chain links TRBV6-6 to TRBJ2-3; possible D gene TRBD2, 6 bases. V was cut by 2 bases and J by 4 bases, with 13 bases left in between. Germline V gene lookup returns CDR1 MNHNY and CDR2 SVGAGI (reference sequence). The CDR3 contains 15 residues.

This rearrangement joins TRBV15 to TRBJ2-5, with unresolved D. The CDR3 loop spans 14 amino acids. Trimming stripped 0 bases from V and 5 bases from J, with 10 bases between. Per the germline V gene, CDR1 is LNHNV and CDR2 is YYDKDF (reference sequence). This CDR3 is CATSREGRPETQYF. CDR3 nucleotides: TGTGCCACCAGCAGAGAGGGCCGCCCGGAGACCCAGTACTTC. The variable domain in full, completed from reference TRBV15 and TRBJ2-5, reads DAMVIQNPRYQVTQFGKPVTLSCSQTLNHNVMYWYQQKSSQAPKLLFHYYDKDFNNEADTPDNFQSRRPNTSFCFLDIRSPGLGDTAMYLCATSREGRPETQYFGPGTRLLVL.

This chain connects TRBV25-1 to TRBJ2-3, with a possible D match to TRBD2 (6 bases). V shed 2 bases and J shed 0 bases, with 9 bases lying between them. The CDR3 length is 15 residues. Per germline, CDR1 MGHDK and CDR2 SYGVNS. CDR3 sequence (DNA): TGTGCCAGCAGTGAACCGCTAGCGAGCACAGATACGCAGTATTTT. Encoded protein: CASSEPLASTDTQYF.

This sequence joins TRBV18 and TRBJ2-5; possibly TRBD2 for D (5 bases). V lost 2 bases and J 2 bases, leaving 15 bases between the germline ends. The CDR3 is made up of 16 amino acids. From germline, CDR1 is KGHSH and CDR2 LQKENI. CDR3 amino acids: CASSPVAGWVQETQYF. The CDR3 region has the DNA TGTGCCAGCTCACCAGTGGCGGGTTGGGTACAAGAGACCCAGTACTTC.

The chain carries TRBV5-1 and TRBJ1-1; 7 bases agree with TRBD1. The CDR3 contains 18 residues. V trimming: 0 bases; J trimming: 0 bases; junction bases outside the gene matches: 11. Germline loops: CDR1 SGHRS, CDR2 YFSETQ. The CDR3 here is CASSLAFLGQEMNTEAFF. CDR3 DNA sequence: TGCGCCAGCAGCTTGGCCTTCTTAGGACAGGAGATGAACACTGAAGCTTTCTTT.

This clone was detected once. V and J are TRBV5-1 and TRBJ1-4; a possible D gene is TRBD1 (6 bases). The V end lost 0 bases, the J end lost 8 bases, and 11 bases lay between the germline ends. This CDR3 spans 14 amino acids. The germline CDR1 and CDR2 sequences are SGHRS and YFSETQ. DNA for the CDR3: TGCGCCAGCAGCTTGGGGAACGGACAGGAAAAACTGTTTTTT. It yields the protein CASSLGNGQEKLFF.

J is TRBJ1-1 and V is TRBV25-1; the match to TRBD1 covers 7 bases. CDR3 size: 15 residues. V was pared by 3 bases and J by 4 bases, with 8 bases of the junction left unmatched. Germline V CDR1 and CDR2: MGHDK, SYGVNS. The CDR3 sequence is CASSETGTLGTEAFF. As DNA, the CDR3 is TGTGCCAGCAGTGAGACAGGGACCCTGGGCACTGAAGCTTTCTTT.

The rearrangement links TRBV5-1 to TRBJ2-5; D gene uncertain. This CDR3 contains 15 residues. Trimming took off 0 bases at V and 0 bases at J, with 9 bases between the two ends. Germline lookup yields CDR1 SGHRS and CDR2 YFSETQ. Written as DNA, the CDR3 is TGCGCCAGCAGCTTGGACAGCTATTACCAAGAGACCCAGTACTTC. Translating it yields CASSLDSYYQETQYF.

The chain recombines TRBV6-5 with TRBJ1-1; TRBD1 is a possible D gene (5 bases). The CDR3 is 16 residues long. The germline gives CDR1 MNHEY, CDR2 SVGAGI. The V gene lost 0 bases and the J gene lost 4 bases, with 15 bases spanning the gap. The CDR3, as DNA: TGTGCCAGCAGTTACTCGTTAGGGACTTTGGTCACTGAAGCTTTCTTT. Translating it yields CASSYSLGTLVTEAFF.

The chain links TRBV19 to TRBJ1-2; D is perhaps TRBD1 (5 bases). V was cut by 5 bases and J by 8 bases, with 18 bases left in between. Per germline, CDR1 LNHDA and CDR2 SQIVND (reference sequence). This CDR3 is 14 amino acids long. CDR3 nucleotide sequence: TGTGCCAGTAGTTTGGGGCAGGGAACCGGGGGCTACACCTTC. Residues: CASSLGQGTGGYTF.

This rearrangement joins TRBV7-2 to TRBJ1-6; D remains ambiguous. Germline V gene data show CDR1 as SGHTA and CDR2 as FQGNSA. Trimming shortened V by 1 base and J by 5 bases, and 9 bases separated the two germline ends. The CDR3 runs to 15 residues. This CDR3 reads CASSLVSDNNSPLHF. The DNA of the CDR3 is TGTGCCAGCAGCTTAGTATCAGATAATAATTCACCCCTCCACTTT.

The rearrangement links TRBV3-1 (or the pseudogene TRBV3-2) to TRBJ1-1, with 8 positions matching TRBD1. V dropped 0 bases and J dropped 6; count of bases not matched to a gene: 3. This CDR3 region has 14 residues. Germline-derived CDR1 and CDR2 are LGHDT and YNNKEL (reference sequence). This chain's CDR3 is CASSQEDRGPEAFF. In nucleotides, the CDR3 is TGTGCCAGCAGCCAAGAAGACAGGGGACCTGAAGCTTTCTTT.

The chain links TRBV24-1 to TRBJ1-5, with D maybe TRBD1 (5 bases). CDR1 KGHDR and CDR2 SFDVKD come from the germline V gene. The CDR3 spans 14 residues. CDR3 bases: TGTGTCGTATCAGGGCTCGGTAGCAATCAGCCCCAGCATTTT. Translation gives CVVSGLGSNQPQHF.

The V gene is TRBV2, the J gene TRBJ1-5; 7 bases are shared with TRBD1. The germline V gene encodes CDR1 SNHLY and CDR2 FYNNEI. This CDR3 contains 14 residues. The V gene end was trimmed by 3 bases and the J gene end by 5 bases; junction bases not matched to a gene: 4. The CDR3 loop is CASSEQGVYQPQHF. The CDR3 coding sequence is TGTGCCAGCAGTGAGCAGGGGGTCTATCAGCCCCAGCATTTT.